The clone carrying this T cell receptor (beta chain) came up many times. The antigen is undetermined. The sample is drawn from a study of glioma-infiltrating T cells. Study-level points and caveats: Non-neoplastic patients had below-expected tissue-blood divergence, while all gliomas exceeded expectation. Very few CDR3 sequences were shared between tissue and blood.

Using RNA template, CDR3s of TCR alpha and beta were amplified with iRepertoire arm-PCR. For one-step reverse transcription and amplification, roughly 95-400 ng of tissue mRNA or PBMC total RNA was used. TCRdb analysed the multiplex PCR reads with MiXCR anew, one entry per CDR3 protein. The sample includes 100,000 to 150,000 distinct CDR3 sequences, approximately 26% seen only once; the top ten take 25% to 30%. With 5 bases clipped from V and 9 bases from J, the junction kept 14 bases outside the gene matches. This CDR3 spans 16 amino acids. Per germline, CDR1 MNHEY and CDR2 SMNVEV (reference sequence).

This TCR came from a human donor with low-grade glioma or glioblastoma, undergoing nonglioma brain surgery, or in good health (not recorded which). V usage is TRBV27 and J usage is TRBJ2-1, with 9 bases lining up with TRBD1. The sample consisted of glioma tissue, nonneoplastic brain tissue, or PBMCs (not recorded which). CDR3 in DNA: TGTGCCAGCAGTACCACCGGGACAGGGATCTTATCTGAGCAGTTCTTC. It codes for CASSTTGTGILSEQFF.